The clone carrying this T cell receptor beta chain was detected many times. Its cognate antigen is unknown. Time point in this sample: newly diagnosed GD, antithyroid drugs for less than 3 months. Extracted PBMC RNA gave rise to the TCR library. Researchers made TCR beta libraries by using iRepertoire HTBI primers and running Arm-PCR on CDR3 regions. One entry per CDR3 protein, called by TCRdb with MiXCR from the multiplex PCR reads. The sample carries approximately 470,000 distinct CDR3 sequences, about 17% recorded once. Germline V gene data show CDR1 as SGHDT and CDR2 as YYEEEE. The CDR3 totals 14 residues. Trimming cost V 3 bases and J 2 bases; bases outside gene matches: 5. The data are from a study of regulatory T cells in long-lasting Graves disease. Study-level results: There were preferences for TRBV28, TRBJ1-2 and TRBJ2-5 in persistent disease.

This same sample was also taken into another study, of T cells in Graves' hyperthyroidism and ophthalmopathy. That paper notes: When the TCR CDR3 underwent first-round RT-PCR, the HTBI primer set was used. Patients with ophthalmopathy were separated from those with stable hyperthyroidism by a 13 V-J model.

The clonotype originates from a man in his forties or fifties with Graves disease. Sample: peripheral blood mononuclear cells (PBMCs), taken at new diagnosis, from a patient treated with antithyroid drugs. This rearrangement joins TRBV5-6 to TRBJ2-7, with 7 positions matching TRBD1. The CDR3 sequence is CASSWRGGTYEQYF. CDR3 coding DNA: TGTGCCAGCAGCTGGCGAGGGGGCACCTACGAGCAGTACTTC.